A selection of T cell receptor beta chains follows, all from one sample in a study of Ad26.COV2.S vaccination and SARS-CoV-2 variants. TCRdb's copy holds only in-frame clones and misses some; the assay was immunoSEQ multiplex PCR. The sample yields more than 300,000 clones, roughly 91% seen once. Source: peripheral blood, taken in a trial of Ad26.COV2.S vaccine versus placebo. The receptors here all came from a person between 18 and 60 years old who received the Ad26.COV2.S COVID-19 vaccine or a placebo. The CDR3 runs from the conserved cysteine through the conserved F or W. Fields, in order: V gene, J gene, clone size, D gene, CDR3 DNA, CDR3 protein. D genes are given only for firm matches. Only some rows state a clone size, as once, few, many or a class for expanded clones.

v_call: TRBV5-1
j_call: TRBJ2-7
clone_size: NA
d_call: TRBD2
cdr3_nt: TGCGCCAGCAGCTTCCAATCGGGACTAGCGAGTTACGAGCAGTACTTC
cdr3_aa: CASSFQSGLASYEQYF

v_call: TRBV7-2
j_call: TRBJ2-7
clone_size: once
d_call: TRBD2
cdr3_nt: TGTGCCAGCAGCTTAGCCGGGGGGGACTCCTACGAGCAGTACTTC
cdr3_aa: CASSLAGGDSYEQYF

v_call: TRBV7-2
j_call: TRBJ1-1
clone_size: NA
d_call: NA
cdr3_nt: TGTGCCAGCAGCTTAAGCAGCACCGTACCAGAAGCTTTCTTT
cdr3_aa: CASSLSSTVPEAFF

v_call: TRBV7-9
j_call: TRBJ2-1
clone_size: NA
d_call: NA
cdr3_nt: TGTGCCAGCAGCTTAAATAGGGTCCAGTCCAATGAGCAGTTCTTC
cdr3_aa: CASSLNRVQSNEQFF

v_call: TRBV5-8
j_call: TRBJ1-2
clone_size: NA
d_call: NA
cdr3_nt: TGTGCCAGCAGCTTGCAGGGCCACTATGGCTACACCTTC
cdr3_aa: CASSLQGHYGYTF

v_call: TRBV7-3
j_call: TRBJ2-1
clone_size: once
d_call: TRBD1
cdr3_nt: TGTGCCAGCAGCCCCGACAGGGGTGAGCAGTTCTTC
cdr3_aa: CASSPDRGEQFF

v_call: TRBV28
j_call: TRBJ2-2
clone_size: NA
d_call: NA
cdr3_nt: TGTGCCAGCGCAACACCTACGGAGGGGGGGTCGGAGCTGTTTTTT
cdr3_aa: CASATPTEGGSELFF

v_call: TRBV7-6
j_call: TRBJ1-5
clone_size: NA
d_call: NA
cdr3_nt: TGTGCCAGCAGCTTAGCTGGCACGAATCAGCCCCAGCATTTT
cdr3_aa: CASSLAGTNQPQHF

v_call: TRBV7-2
j_call: TRBJ2-4
clone_size: NA
d_call: NA
cdr3_nt: TGTGCCAGCAGCTTAGTACCCGGGACCAAAAACATTCAGTACTTC
cdr3_aa: CASSLVPGTKNIQYF

v_call: TRBV18
j_call: TRBJ1-5
clone_size: NA
d_call: NA
cdr3_nt: TGTGCCAGCTCACCAAAAGAGTATAGCAATCAGCCCCAGCATTTT
cdr3_aa: CASSPKEYSNQPQHF

v_call: TRBV14
j_call: TRBJ1-2
clone_size: NA
d_call: NA
cdr3_nt: TGTGCCAGCAGCCGAGAACAAGGAGCTAACTATGGCTACACCTTC
cdr3_aa: CASSREQGANYGYTF

v_call: TRBV5-4
j_call: TRBJ2-3
clone_size: NA
d_call: TRBD2
cdr3_nt: TGTGCCAGCAGCCCGAAGGGACTAGCGGGAGTGGGCACAGATACGCAGTATTTT
cdr3_aa: CASSPKGLAGVGTDTQYF

v_call: TRBV19
j_call: TRBJ1-5
clone_size: NA
d_call: TRBD1
cdr3_nt: TGTGCCAGTTCGGACAGGGAAAGTTTTACCCAGCATTTT
cdr3_aa: CASSDRESFTQHF

v_call: TRBV7-9
j_call: TRBJ2-7
clone_size: once
d_call: NA
cdr3_nt: TGTGCCAGCAGCCCCGGACAGAAACCCTACGAGCAGTACTTC
cdr3_aa: CASSPGQKPYEQYF

v_call: TRBV5-8
j_call: TRBJ2-1
clone_size: NA
d_call: NA
cdr3_nt: TGTGCCAGCAGCTTTGGGCAGGCGTACAATGAGCAGTTCTTC
cdr3_aa: CASSFGQAYNEQFF

v_call: TRBV13
j_call: TRBJ1-6
clone_size: NA
d_call: TRBD1
cdr3_nt: TGTGCCAGCAGCCACGGACAGGGGAGGTCACCCCTCCACTTT
cdr3_aa: CASSHGQGRSPLHF

v_call: TRBV24-1
j_call: TRBJ2-3
clone_size: NA
d_call: NA
cdr3_nt: TGTGCCACCAGTAGTCCAGCCACAGATACGCAGTATTTT
cdr3_aa: CATSSPATDTQYF

v_call: TRBV7-9
j_call: TRBJ2-3
clone_size: NA
d_call: TRBD2
cdr3_nt: TGTGCCAGCAGCTTAGTATCCAGCGGGGGTTCAGATACGCAGTATTTT
cdr3_aa: CASSLVSSGGSDTQYF

v_call: TRBV6-5
j_call: TRBJ1-1
clone_size: NA
d_call: NA
cdr3_nt: TGTGCCAGCAGTTTCCGTTATAGGGGGGTGGACACTGAAGCTTTCTTT
cdr3_aa: CASSFRYRGVDTEAFF

v_call: TRBV24-1
j_call: TRBJ2-1
clone_size: NA
d_call: NA
cdr3_nt: TGTGCCACCAGTGATCGGGCGGATGAGCAGTTCTTC
cdr3_aa: CATSDRADEQFF

v_call: TRBV11-2
j_call: TRBJ2-3
clone_size: NA
d_call: NA
cdr3_nt: TGTGCCAGCAGCTTAAGGCCTTTGGGAGATACGCAGTATTTT
cdr3_aa: CASSLRPLGDTQYF